The T cell receptor beta chain under discussion was sequenced for a study of Graves' ophthalmopathy and Graves' hyperthyroidism. About the study: Peripheral blood was gathered at first diagnosis, ahead of any treatment whatsoever.

Concerning this clonotype itself: The antigen is not known.

Amplified material comprised TCR beta CDR3 regions derived from RNA transcripts. The library came from an HTBI-primed first-round RT-PCR and a second-round multiplex PCR. One entry per CDR3 protein, called by TCRdb with MiXCR from the multiplex PCR reads. The sample shows more than 550,000 distinct CDR3 sequences, 35% to 45% of them seen only once. V gave up 5 bases and J gave up 7 bases, with 9 bases separating them. Germline V gene sequence: CDR1 SEHNR, CDR2 FQNEAQ (reference sequence). There are 12 residues in the CDR3. Overall study results and limits: Sensitivity reached nearly 71% and specificity approximately 72% when the model predicted ophthalmopathy progression. Most expanded clonotypes from thyroid (those above 0.001 frequency) were also found in blood. A classifier, a 13-signature model, separated ophthalmopathy from stable hyperthyroidism with more than 85% sensitivity and 75% to 82% specificity.

The TCR comes from an adult man with Graves' ophthalmopathy. The chain is built from TRBV7-9 and TRBJ1-3; no clear D gene. Sequencing used peripheral blood. The CDR3 bases are TGTGCCAGCAGCCCGACAAGGAACACCATATATTTT. Residues: CASSPTRNTIYF.